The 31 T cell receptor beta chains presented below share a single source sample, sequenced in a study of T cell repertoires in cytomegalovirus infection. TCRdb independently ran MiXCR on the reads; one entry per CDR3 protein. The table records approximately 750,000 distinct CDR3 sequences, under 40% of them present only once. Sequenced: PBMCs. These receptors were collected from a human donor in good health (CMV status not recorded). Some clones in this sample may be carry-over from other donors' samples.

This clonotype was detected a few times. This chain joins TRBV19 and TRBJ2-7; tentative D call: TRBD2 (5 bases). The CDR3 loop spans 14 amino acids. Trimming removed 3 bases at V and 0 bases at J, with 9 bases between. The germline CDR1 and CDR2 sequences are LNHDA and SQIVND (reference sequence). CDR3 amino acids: CASSIRDFSYEQYF. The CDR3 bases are TGTGCCAGTAGTATCCGGGATTTCTCCTACGAGCAGTACTTC.

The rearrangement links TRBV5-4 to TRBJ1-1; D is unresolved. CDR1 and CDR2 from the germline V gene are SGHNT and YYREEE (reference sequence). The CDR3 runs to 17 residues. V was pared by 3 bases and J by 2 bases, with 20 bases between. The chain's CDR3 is CASSSATFAQTNTEAFF. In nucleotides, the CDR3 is TGTGCCAGCAGCTCCGCCACATTTGCACAGACTAACACTGAAGCTTTCTTT.

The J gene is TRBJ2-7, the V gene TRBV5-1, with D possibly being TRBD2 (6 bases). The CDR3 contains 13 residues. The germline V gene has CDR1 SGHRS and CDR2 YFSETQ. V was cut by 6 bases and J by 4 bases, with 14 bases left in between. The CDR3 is CASKTPGVYEQYF. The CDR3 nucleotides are TGCGCCAGCAAGACCCCGGGAGTTTACGAGCAGTACTTC.

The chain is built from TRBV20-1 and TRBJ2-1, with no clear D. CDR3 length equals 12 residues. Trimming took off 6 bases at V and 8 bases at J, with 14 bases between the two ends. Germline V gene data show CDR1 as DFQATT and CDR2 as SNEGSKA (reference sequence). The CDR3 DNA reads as TGCAGTGCCCCGGGCTACGGAGATGAGCAGTTCTTC. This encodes CSAPGYGDEQFF.

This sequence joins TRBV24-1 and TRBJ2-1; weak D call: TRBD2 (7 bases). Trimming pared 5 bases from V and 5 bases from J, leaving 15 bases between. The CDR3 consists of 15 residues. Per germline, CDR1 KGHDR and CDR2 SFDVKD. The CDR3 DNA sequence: TGTGCCACCAGTGCCGGAGGGGGGGCTAACAATGAGCAGTTCTTC. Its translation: CATSAGGGANNEQFF.

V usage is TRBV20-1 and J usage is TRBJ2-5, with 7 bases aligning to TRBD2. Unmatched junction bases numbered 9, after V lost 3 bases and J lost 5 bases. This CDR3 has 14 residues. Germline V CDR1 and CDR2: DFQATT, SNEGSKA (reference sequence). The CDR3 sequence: CSARDGRGEETQYF. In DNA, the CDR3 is TGCAGTGCTAGGGATGGACGGGGGGAGGAGACCCAGTACTTC.

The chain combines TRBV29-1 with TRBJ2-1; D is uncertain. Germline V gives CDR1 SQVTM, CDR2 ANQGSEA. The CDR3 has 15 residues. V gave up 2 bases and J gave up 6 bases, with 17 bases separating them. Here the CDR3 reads CSVEKNIVKGNEQFF. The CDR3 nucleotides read TGCAGCGTTGAAAAGAACATAGTCAAGGGCAATGAGCAGTTCTTC.

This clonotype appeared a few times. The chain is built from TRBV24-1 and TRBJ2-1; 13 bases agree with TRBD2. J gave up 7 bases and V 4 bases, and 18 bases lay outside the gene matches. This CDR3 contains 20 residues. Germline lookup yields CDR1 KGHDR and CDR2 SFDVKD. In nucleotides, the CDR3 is TGTGCCACCAGTGAGCATCCGGGACAGGGGACTAGCGGGATGACGAATGAGCAGTTCTTC. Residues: CATSEHPGQGTSGMTNEQFF.

The CDR3 DNA reads as TGTGCCTGGAGTGGGGGTGGAGGCCTTAATGAAAAACTGTTTTTT. This encodes CAWSGGGGLNEKLFF. The V gene is TRBV30, the J gene TRBJ1-4; D remains unclear. CDR3 length: 15 residues. Germline CDR1 and CDR2: GTSNPN and SVGIG (reference sequence). The V and J ends lost 1 base and 4 bases respectively, with 13 bases between them.

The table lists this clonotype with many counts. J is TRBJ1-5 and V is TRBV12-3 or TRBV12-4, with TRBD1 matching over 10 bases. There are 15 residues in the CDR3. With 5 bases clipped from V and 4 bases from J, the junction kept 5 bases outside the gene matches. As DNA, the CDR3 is TGTGCCAGCAGTCGAGACAGGGGGCGAAATCAGCCCCAGCATTTT. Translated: CASSRDRGRNQPQHF.

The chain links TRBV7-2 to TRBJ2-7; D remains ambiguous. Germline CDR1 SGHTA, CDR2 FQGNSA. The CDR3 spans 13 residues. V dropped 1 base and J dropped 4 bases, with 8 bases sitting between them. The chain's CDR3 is CASSLVSQYEQYF. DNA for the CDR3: TGTGCCAGCAGCTTAGTTTCGCAGTACGAGCAGTACTTC.

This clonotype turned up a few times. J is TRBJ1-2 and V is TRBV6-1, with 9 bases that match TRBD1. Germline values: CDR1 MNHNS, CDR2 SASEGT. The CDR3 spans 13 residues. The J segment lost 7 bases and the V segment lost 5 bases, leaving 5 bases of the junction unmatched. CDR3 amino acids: CASSSGQGLGYTF. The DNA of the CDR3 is TGTGCCAGCAGTTCGGGACAGGGACTTGGCTACACCTTC.

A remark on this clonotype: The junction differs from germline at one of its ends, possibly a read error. CDR3 DNA: TGTGCCAGCGGGATAATTAGCGGGAGTCCCTACAAGGAGCAGTTCTTC. Translated, it gives CASGIISGSPYKEQFF. The chain employs TRBV6-5 and TRBJ2-1, with 9 bases identical to TRBD2. Germline CDR1 MNHEY, CDR2 SVGAGI. There are 16 residues in the CDR3.

The CDR3 bases are TGTGCCAGCAGTTTAGGGACTAGCTCGGCCTACGAGCAGTACTTC. Its translation: CASSLGTSSAYEQYF. The chain recombines TRBV28 with TRBJ2-7; 9 bases are shared with TRBD2. The germline gives CDR1 MDHEN, CDR2 SYDVKM. The CDR3 spans 15 residues. V trimming: 2 bases; J trimming: 2 bases; junction bases outside the gene matches: 4.

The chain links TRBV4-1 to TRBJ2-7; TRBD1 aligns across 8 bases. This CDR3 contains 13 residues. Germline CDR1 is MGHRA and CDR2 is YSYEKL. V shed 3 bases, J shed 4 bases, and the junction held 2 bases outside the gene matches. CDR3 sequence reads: CASSQRQGYEQYF. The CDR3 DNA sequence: TGCGCCAGCAGCCAGCGACAGGGGTACGAGCAGTACTTC.

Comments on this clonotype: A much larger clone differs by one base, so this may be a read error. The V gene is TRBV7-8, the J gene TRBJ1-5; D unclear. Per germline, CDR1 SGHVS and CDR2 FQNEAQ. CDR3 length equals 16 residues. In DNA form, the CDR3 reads TGTTCCAGCAGCTTAGATCGGGGTTATAGCAATCAGCCCCAGCATTTT. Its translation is CSSSLDRGYSNQPQHF.

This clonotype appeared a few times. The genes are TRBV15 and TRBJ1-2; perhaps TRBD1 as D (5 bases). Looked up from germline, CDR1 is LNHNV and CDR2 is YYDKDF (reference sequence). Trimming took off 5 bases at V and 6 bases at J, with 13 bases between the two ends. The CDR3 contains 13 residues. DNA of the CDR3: TGTGCCACCAGCTTCACGACAGCAGATGGCTACACCTTC. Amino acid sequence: CATSFTTADGYTF.

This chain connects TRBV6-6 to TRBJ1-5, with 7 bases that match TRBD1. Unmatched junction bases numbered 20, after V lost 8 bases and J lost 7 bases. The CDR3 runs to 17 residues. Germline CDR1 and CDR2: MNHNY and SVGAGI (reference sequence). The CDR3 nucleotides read TGTGCCAGCGAGTTGGGGATAGGCAAGACAGGGAAGCAGCCCCAGCATTTT. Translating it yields CASELGIGKTGKQPQHF.

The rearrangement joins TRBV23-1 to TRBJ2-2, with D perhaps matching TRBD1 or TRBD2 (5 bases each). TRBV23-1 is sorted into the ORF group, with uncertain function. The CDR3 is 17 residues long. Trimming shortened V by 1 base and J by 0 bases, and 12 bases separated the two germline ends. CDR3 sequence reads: CASSQFGALANTGELFF. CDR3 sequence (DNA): TGCGCCAGCAGTCAATTCGGGGCACTCGCGAACACCGGGGAGCTGTTTTTT.

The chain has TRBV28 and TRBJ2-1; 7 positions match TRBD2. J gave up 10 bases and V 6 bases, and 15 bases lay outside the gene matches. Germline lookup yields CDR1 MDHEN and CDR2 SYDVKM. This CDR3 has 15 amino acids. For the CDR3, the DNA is TGTGCCAGCAGCCGCATAGCGGTGGGGGGGGTGGAGCAGTTCTTC. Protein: CASSRIAVGGVEQFF.

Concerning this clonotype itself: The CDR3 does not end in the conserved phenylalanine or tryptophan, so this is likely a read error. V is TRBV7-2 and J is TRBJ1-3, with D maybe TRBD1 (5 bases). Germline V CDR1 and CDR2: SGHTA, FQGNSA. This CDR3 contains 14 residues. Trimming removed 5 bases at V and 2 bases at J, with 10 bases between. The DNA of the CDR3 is TGTGCCAGCAGCCCGGGACGACCTGGAAACACCATATATTTG. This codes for CASSPGRPGNTIYL.

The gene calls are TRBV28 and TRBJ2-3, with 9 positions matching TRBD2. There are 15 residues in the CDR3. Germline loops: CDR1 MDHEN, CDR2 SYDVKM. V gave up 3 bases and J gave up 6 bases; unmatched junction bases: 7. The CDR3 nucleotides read TGTGCCAGCAGTTTTCCGGCGGGAGGGCTGGATACGCAGTATTTT. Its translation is CASSFPAGGLDTQYF.

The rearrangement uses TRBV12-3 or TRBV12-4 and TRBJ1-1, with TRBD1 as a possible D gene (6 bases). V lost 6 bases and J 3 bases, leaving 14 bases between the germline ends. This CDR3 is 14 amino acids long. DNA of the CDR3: TGTGCCAGCAGCGTAGGGGGAAGGGACACTGAAGCTTTCTTT. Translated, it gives CASSVGGRDTEAFF.

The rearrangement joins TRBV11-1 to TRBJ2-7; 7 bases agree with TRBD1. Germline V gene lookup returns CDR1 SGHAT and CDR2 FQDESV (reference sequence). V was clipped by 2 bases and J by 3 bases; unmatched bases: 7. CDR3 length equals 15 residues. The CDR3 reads CASSLSQGMGYEQYF. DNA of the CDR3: TGTGCCAGCAGCTTATCACAGGGGATGGGCTACGAGCAGTACTTC.

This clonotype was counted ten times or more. The CDR3 here is CASSSTLGKNSPLHF. The DNA of the CDR3 is TGTGCCAGCAGTTCCACCCTCGGGAAAAATTCACCCCTCCACTTT. This chain joins TRBV7-6 and TRBJ1-6; D call uncertain. The CDR3 spans 15 residues. Germline CDR1 and CDR2: SGHVS and FNYEAQ. The ends were cut back, 6 bases at V and 7 bases at J, with 16 bases in the middle.

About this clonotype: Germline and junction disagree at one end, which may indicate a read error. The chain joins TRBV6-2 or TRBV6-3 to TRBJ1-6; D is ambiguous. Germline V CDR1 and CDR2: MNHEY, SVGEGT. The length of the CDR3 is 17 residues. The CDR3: CTSRRASAGVGNSPLHF. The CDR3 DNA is TGTACCAGCAGAAGAGCGTCGGCTGGGGTTGGTAATTCACCCCTCCACTTT.

The CDR3 spells CATSRSGSTGELFF. CDR3 DNA: TGTGCCACCAGCAGGTCAGGTTCCACCGGGGAGCTGTTTTTT. This chain connects TRBV15 to TRBJ2-2, with D uncertain. Germline values: CDR1 LNHNV, CDR2 YYDKDF (reference sequence). The CDR3 spans 14 residues. V was cut by 3 bases and J by 4 bases, with 9 bases left in between.

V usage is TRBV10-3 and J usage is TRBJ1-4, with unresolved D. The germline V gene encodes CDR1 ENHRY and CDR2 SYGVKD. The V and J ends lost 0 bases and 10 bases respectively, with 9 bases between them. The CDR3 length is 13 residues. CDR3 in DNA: TGTGCCATCAGTGAGTCCAGTTACGGAAAACTGTTTTTT. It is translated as CAISESSYGKLFF.

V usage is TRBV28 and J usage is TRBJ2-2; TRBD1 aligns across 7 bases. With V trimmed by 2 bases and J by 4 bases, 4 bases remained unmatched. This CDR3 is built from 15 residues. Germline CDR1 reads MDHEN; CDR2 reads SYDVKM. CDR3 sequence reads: CASSLLRDSTGELFF. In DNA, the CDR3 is TGTGCCAGCAGTTTACTACGGGACAGCACCGGGGAGCTGTTTTTT.

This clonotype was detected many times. CDR3 nucleotides: TGTGCCAGCAGTTTAGGGGGGCTTTACGAGCAGTACTTC. Amino acid sequence: CASSLGGLYEQYF. This chain joins TRBV12-3 or TRBV12-4 and TRBJ2-7; the D gene is possibly TRBD1 (6 bases). There are 13 residues in the CDR3. V lost 1 base and J lost 4, with 8 bases in between.

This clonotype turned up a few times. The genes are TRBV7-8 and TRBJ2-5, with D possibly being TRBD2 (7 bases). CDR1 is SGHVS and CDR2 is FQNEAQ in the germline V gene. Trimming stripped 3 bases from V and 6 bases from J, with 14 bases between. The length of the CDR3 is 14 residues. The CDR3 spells CASSFTGGAQTQYF. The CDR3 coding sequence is TGTGCCAGCAGCTTTACGGGGGGCGCGCAGACCCAGTACTTC.